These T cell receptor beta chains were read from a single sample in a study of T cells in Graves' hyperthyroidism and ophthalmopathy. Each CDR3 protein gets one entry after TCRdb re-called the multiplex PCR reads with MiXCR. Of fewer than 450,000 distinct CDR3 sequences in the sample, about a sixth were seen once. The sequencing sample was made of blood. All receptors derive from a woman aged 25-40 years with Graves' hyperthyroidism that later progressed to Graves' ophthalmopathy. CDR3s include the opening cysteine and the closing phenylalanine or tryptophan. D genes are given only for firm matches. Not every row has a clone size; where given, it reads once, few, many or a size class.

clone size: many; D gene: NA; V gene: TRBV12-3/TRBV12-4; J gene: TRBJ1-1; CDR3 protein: CASSLDIANTEAFF; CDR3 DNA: TGTGCCAGCAGCCTGGACATAGCGAACACTGAAGCTTTCTTT
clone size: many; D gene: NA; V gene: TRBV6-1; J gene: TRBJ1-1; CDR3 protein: CASGGDARVNTEAFF; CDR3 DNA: TGTGCCAGCGGCGGGGATGCACGGGTGAACACTGAAGCTTTCTTT
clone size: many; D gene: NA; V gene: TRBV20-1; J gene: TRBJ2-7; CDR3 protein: CSASEGNPGEQYF; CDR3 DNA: TGCAGTGCTAGCGAGGGGAACCCTGGCGAGCAGTACTTC
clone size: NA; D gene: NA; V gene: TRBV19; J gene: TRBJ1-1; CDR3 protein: CASSRGTDLSEAFF; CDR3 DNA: TGTGCCAGTAGTAGGGGGACTGATCTATCGGAAGCTTTCTTT
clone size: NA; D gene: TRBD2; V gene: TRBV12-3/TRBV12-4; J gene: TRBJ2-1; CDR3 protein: CASSLGGRAYNEQFF; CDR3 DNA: TGTGCCAGCAGTTTAGGCGGGAGGGCCTACAATGAGCAGTTCTTC
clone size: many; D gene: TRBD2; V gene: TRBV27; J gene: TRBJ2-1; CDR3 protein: CALFGASGSSYNEQFF; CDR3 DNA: TGTGCCTTGTTCGGGGCTAGCGGGAGTTCCTACAATGAGCAGTTCTTC
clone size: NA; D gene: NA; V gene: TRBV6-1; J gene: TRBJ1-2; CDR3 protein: CASSESQGYGYTF; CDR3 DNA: TGTGCCAGCAGTGAATCGCAAGGGTATGGCTACACCTTC
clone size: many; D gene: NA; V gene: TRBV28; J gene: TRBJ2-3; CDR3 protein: CASRRGISGTDTQYF; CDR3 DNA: TGTGCCAGCAGACGTGGGATCTCTGGCACAGATACGCAGTATTTT
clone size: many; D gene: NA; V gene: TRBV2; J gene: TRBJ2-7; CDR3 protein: CASKEAALSYEQYF; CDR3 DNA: TGTGCCAGCAAGGAGGCCGCTCTCTCCTACGAGCAGTACTTC
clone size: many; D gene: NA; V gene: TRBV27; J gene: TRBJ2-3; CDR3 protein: CASSNGGYSTDTQYF; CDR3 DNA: TGTGCCAGCAGTAACGGGGGTTATAGCACAGATACGCAGTATTTT
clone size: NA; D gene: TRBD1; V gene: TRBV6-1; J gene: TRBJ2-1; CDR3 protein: CASSEWTGGYNEQFF; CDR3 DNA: TGTGCCAGCAGTGAATGGACAGGGGGATATAATGAGCAGTTCTTC
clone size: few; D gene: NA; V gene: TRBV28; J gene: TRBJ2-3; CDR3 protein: CASTGWKGRGTDTQYF; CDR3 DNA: TGTGCCAGCACTGGGTGGAAGGGAAGGGGAACAGATACGCAGTATTTT
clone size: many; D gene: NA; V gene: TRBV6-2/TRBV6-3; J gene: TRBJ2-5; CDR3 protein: CAASRGGTLQETQYF; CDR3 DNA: TGTGCCGCCTCGAGGGGGGGGACCCTCCAAGAGACCCAGTACTTC
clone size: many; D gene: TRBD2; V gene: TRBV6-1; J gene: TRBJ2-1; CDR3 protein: CASSEFGTSGSSDEQFF; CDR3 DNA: TGTGCCAGCAGTGAATTCGGGACTAGCGGGAGTTCGGATGAGCAGTTCTTC
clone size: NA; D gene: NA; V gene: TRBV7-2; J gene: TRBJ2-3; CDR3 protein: CASSPYLETDTQYF; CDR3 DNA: TGTGCCAGCAGCCCCTATCTCGAAACAGATACGCAGTATTTT
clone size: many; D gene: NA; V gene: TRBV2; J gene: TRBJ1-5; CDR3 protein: CARGGGPDSNQPQHF; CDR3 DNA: TGTGCCAGGGGGGGGGGGCCTGATAGCAATCAGCCCCAGCATTTT